The sequence of this TCR beta chain was determined in a study of blood T cell repertoires in COVID-19. The CDR3 extends over 16 amino acids. V dropped 5 bases and J dropped 0; count of bases not matched to a gene: 5. The germline V gene has CDR1 SGHTA and CDR2 FQGNSA. Clones were sequenced by immunoSEQ multiplex PCR, and TCRdb holds only the in-frame ones, with some missing. The data show roughly 66,000 clones, 70% to 85% seen once. The sequenced sample was peripheral blood. This chain joins TRBV7-2 and TRBJ2-3; 10 nucleotides align to TRBD2. The sequence derives from a man between 60 and 70 years old with acute or convalescent COVID-19. The CDR3 DNA sequence: TGTGCCAGCAGCCCAGGGACTAGCGTGAGCACAGATACGCAGTATTTT. It codes for CASSPGTSVSTDTQYF.